This T cell receptor beta chain appears in the sequencing data of a study of T cells in Graves' hyperthyroidism and ophthalmopathy. Trimming cost V 4 bases and J 0 bases, with 9 bases left between them. The CDR3 has 14 amino acids. The germline V gene has CDR1 MNHEY and CDR2 SMNVEV (reference sequence). The TCR beta CDR3 regions underwent amplification using RNA transcripts as the source. The HTBI set primed first-round TCR CDR3 RT-PCR. TCRdb recomputed calls from the multiplex PCR reads with MiXCR, one row per CDR3 protein. The sample lists around 690,000 distinct CDR3 sequences; less than 25% were seen once.

The receptor was derived from a man between 25 and 39 years old with Graves' ophthalmopathy. The material sequenced was blood. The chain links TRBV27 to TRBJ1-1; D not certain. The CDR3 reads CASSYRQMNTEAFF. Here the CDR3 DNA reads TGTGCCAGCAGTTACCGTCAAATGAACACTGAAGCTTTCTTT.